This TCR beta chain comes out of a study of blood T cells in healthy people across ages. Next came a second PCR, run for about 6 to 12 cycles, which used a sample-barcoded 5' primer along with a J-beta primer mix. Researchers report that a template-switch adaptor with 12 random nucleotides tagged each cDNA molecule. TCRdb re-analysed the 5' RACE reads in MiXCR, keeping a single row per CDR3 protein. The data show about 730,000 distinct CDR3 sequences, 35% to 45% seen once. Regarding this clonotype: The antigen remains unidentified. The junction does not match germline at one end; this may be a read error.

CDR1 is MDHEN, CDR2 SYDVKM, per germline. This CDR3 has 13 amino acids. Study results and caveats: Greater diversity and more naive CD4+ cells were seen in long-lived donors than in aged donors.

The sequence came from a woman aged 55-75 years in good health. The specimen was blood. The V call is TRBV28, the J call TRBJ2-3; TRBD1 agrees at 8 bases. The CDR3, as DNA: TGTGCCGGCAGACAGGGGTGGTCAGATACGCAGTATTTT. The encoded protein is CAGRQGWSDTQYF. The full variable domain, with the rest looked up from reference TRBV28 and TRBJ2-3, is DVKVTQSSRYLVKRTGEKVFLECVQDMDHENMFWYRQDPGLGLRLIYFSYDVKMKEKGDIPEGYSVSREKKERFSLILESASTNQTSMYLCAGRQGWSDTQYFGPGTRLTVL.